The 18 T cell receptor beta chains given below trace back to one sample, sequenced in a study of cytomegalovirus exposure and HLA in healthy donors. The PCR employed 60 Vbeta primers together with 13 Jbeta primers. Generated by immunoSEQ multiplex PCR, the TCRdb table keeps only in-frame clones and is missing some. This sample has 130,000 or so clones, with just under 85% found just once. The sample comprised PBMCs. The source of these receptors is a woman aged 40-49 years in good health and CMV-seronegative.

This chain connects TRBV5-1 to TRBJ2-5; 9 nucleotides match TRBD2. Per germline, CDR1 SGHRS and CDR2 YFSETQ. CDR3 length: 15 residues. Trimming cost V 4 bases and J 2 bases; bases outside gene matches: 6. In DNA form, the CDR3 reads TGCGCCAGCAGCGGGGCTAGCGGGATTCAAGAGACCCAGTACTTC. It specifies CASSGASGIQETQYF.

Concerning this clone itself: Germline is not matched at one junction end, which may reflect a read error. The J gene is TRBJ1-3, the V gene TRBV7-9; possibly TRBD1 for D (5 bases). Germline V CDR1 and CDR2: SEHNR, FQNEAQ (reference sequence). This CDR3 comprises 16 residues. The CDR3 nucleotides are TGTTCCAGCAGCCTTCAGGGATCGATCGCCGGAAACACCATATATTTT. It translates to CSSSLQGSIAGNTIYF.

This rearrangement joins TRBV11-2 to TRBJ2-7; 9 positions match TRBD1. Germline V gene lookup returns CDR1 SGHAT and CDR2 FQNNGV. The CDR3 is 17 amino acids. V gave up 3 bases and J gave up 2 bases; unmatched junction bases: 11. CDR3 DNA: TGTGCCAGCAGCTTGGGAACCGACAGGGGGGTCCCCTACGAGCAGTACTTC. It translates to CASSLGTDRGVPYEQYF.

This clone was counted only a few times. The rearrangement links TRBV7-2 to TRBJ1-4; weak D call: TRBD1 (6 bases). The CDR3 consists of 14 residues. Germline lookup yields CDR1 SGHTA and CDR2 FQGNSA. Trimming removed 5 bases from V and 4 bases from J, with 11 bases in between. The CDR3 DNA is TGTGCCAGCAGCCCGGACAGATATAATGAAAAACTGTTTTTT. This gives the protein CASSPDRYNEKLFF.

V gene TRBV10-3 combines with J gene TRBJ1-1; D remains unclear. The V end was cut by 10 bases, the J end by 3 bases, with 15 bases between. This CDR3 spans 13 amino acids. Germline V lookup: CDR1 ENHRY, CDR2 SYGVKD. DNA of the CDR3: TGTGCCACCTGGGCCTTGCTCTACACTGAAGCTTTCTTT. It encodes CATWALLYTEAFF.

This chain connects TRBV14 to TRBJ2-1; D is possibly TRBD2 (7 bases). CDR1 and CDR2 (germline): SGHDN, FVKESK. The V and J ends lost 4 bases and 8 bases respectively, with 15 bases between them. The CDR3 has 14 amino acids. The CDR3 here is CASSPNRGAYEQFF. CDR3 DNA: TGTGCCAGCAGCCCTAATCGGGGGGCTTATGAGCAGTTCTTC.

The chain combines TRBV5-3 with TRBJ2-7; the match to TRBD2 covers 7 bases. TRBV5-3 is placed among ORFs of uncertain function. The V gene end was trimmed by 4 bases and the J gene end by 3 bases; junction bases not matched to a gene: 16. This CDR3 region has 17 residues. The DNA for the CDR3 is TGTGCCAGAAGCGAGGCAGGATTAGGGAGGGCCGACTACGAGCAGTACTTC. This sequence encodes CARSEAGLGRADYEQYF.

The chain has TRBV5-5 and TRBJ1-4; 8 nucleotides align to TRBD1. Germline CDR1 SGHKS, CDR2 YYEKEE (reference sequence). There are 17 residues in the CDR3. V lost 0 bases to trimming and J lost 6 bases; unmatched junction nucleotides: 10. The chain's CDR3 is CASSLERTGSLYEKLFF. CDR3 bases: TGTGCCAGCAGCTTGGAGAGGACAGGGAGCTTGTATGAAAAACTGTTTTTT.

J is TRBJ2-5 and V is TRBV5-1, with TRBD1 identical over 8 bases. The J call is in doubt because the DNA end fits TRBJ2-7 better. The CDR3 sequence is 16 residues long. Per germline, CDR1 SGHRS and CDR2 YFSETQ. The CDR3 DNA is TGCGCCAGCAGCTTTTTCGACAGGGGCCCGGAAAACGAGCAGTACTTC. Translated, it gives CASSFFDRGPENEQYF.

V gene TRBV19 combines with J gene TRBJ2-1; perhaps TRBD2 as D (5 bases). The V end was cut by 2 bases, the J end by 7 bases, with 15 bases between. Germline loops: CDR1 LNHDA, CDR2 SQIVND (reference sequence). CDR3 length: 15 amino acids. The CDR3 region has the DNA TGTGCCAGTAGTATACTTACTACGAGGGCTAATGAGCAGTTCTTC. This codes for CASSILTTRANEQFF.

This chain connects TRBV5-1 to TRBJ1-3, with TRBD1 as a possible D gene (5 bases). The CDR3 runs to 15 residues. Germline-derived CDR1 and CDR2 are SGHRS and YFSETQ. With 2 bases removed from V and 1 base from J, the gap between germline ends came to 10 bases. DNA for the CDR3: TGCGCCAGCAGCTTAGGGGCAAGGTCTGGAAACACCATATATTTT. Protein product: CASSLGARSGNTIYF.

V and J are TRBV2 and TRBJ1-5; no clear D. V was shortened by 4 bases and J by 6 bases, with 19 bases between the two germline ends. Germline CDR1 and CDR2: SNHLY and FYNNEI. This CDR3 is built from 16 residues. The CDR3 nucleotides read TGTGCCAGCAGTGCGCGGGATAAGCCAGCGAGTCAGCCCCAGCATTTT. This gives the protein CASSARDKPASQPQHF.

This clone appeared a few times. The rearrangement joins TRBV9 to TRBJ2-7, with a possible D match to TRBD2 (6 bases). Trimming took off 0 bases at V and 3 bases at J, with 16 bases between the two ends. The germline gives CDR1 SGDLS, CDR2 YYNGEE. The CDR3 totals 16 residues. The CDR3 sequence: CASSVGSQAGIYEQYF. The CDR3 DNA sequence: TGTGCCAGCAGCGTAGGATCACAGGCGGGAATCTACGAGCAGTACTTC. The full variable domain, with the rest looked up from reference TRBV9 and TRBJ2-7, is DSGVTQTPKHLITATGQRVTLRCSPRSGDLSVYWYQQSLDQGLQFLIQYYNGEERAKGNILERFSAQQFPDLHSELNLSSLELGDSALYFCASSVGSQAGIYEQYFGPGTRLTVT.

This sequence joins TRBV11-1 and TRBJ1-4; D is ambiguous. The V end was cut by 6 bases, the J end by 0 bases, with 11 bases between. Germline-derived CDR1 and CDR2 are SGHAT and FQDESV (reference sequence). CDR3 length: 15 amino acids. The CDR3 sequence is CASSPGSATNEKLFF. CDR3 coding DNA: TGTGCCAGCAGTCCTGGGAGTGCAACTAATGAAAAACTGTTTTTT.

The rearrangement uses TRBV7-9 and TRBJ2-1; 9 bases agree with TRBD2. J was trimmed by 13 bases and V by 1 base; bases with no gene match: 8. The germline CDR1 and CDR2 sequences are SEHNR and FQNEAQ (reference sequence). The CDR3 totals 14 residues. The CDR3 region has the DNA TGTGCCAGCAGCTTAGATAGGCTAGCGGGACTTCAGTTCTTC. This codes for CASSLDRLAGLQFF.

In this sample, this clone turned up a few times. The CDR3: CASSYVQGQDNEQFF. The CDR3 DNA sequence: TGTGCCAGCAGTTACGTACAGGGGCAAGACAATGAGCAGTTCTTC. V is TRBV6-5 and J is TRBJ2-1; 7 bases match TRBD1. Germline trimming cut 2 bases from V and 5 bases from J; bases unmatched to any gene: 6. CDR1 is MNHEY, CDR2 SVGAGI, per germline. The CDR3 extends over 15 amino acids.

The chain links TRBV4-3 to TRBJ2-7; D unclear. The V and J ends lost 1 base and 0 bases respectively, with 13 bases between them. This CDR3 has 16 residues. In germline, CDR1 is LGHNA, CDR2 YSLEER. CDR3 DNA: TGCGCCAGCAGCCAAGCCACATACCCGGGCTCCTACGAGCAGTACTTC. Translation gives CASSQATYPGSYEQYF.

For the CDR3, the DNA is TGCGCCAGCAGCTTGGTTCAGACTACCTACGAGCAGTACTTC. It translates to CASSLVQTTYEQYF. The chain links TRBV5-1 to TRBJ2-7; D might be TRBD2 (5 bases). The CDR3 has 14 amino acids. CDR1 SGHRS and CDR2 YFSETQ come from the germline V gene. Trimming took 0 bases from V and 2 from J, leaving 9 bases between them.